The T cell receptor beta chain described here comes from a study of blood T cell repertoires in COVID-19 (dated by TCRdb to the early 2020s). Regarding the complete study: Samples covering the acute and convalescent phases of COVID-19 were provided by collaborators in the United States, Italy and Spain. The material from the prospective study consisted of cDNA or gDNA derived from T cells, B-cell-depleted T cells, or PBMCs. The dataset comprised deeply sampled blood TCRbeta repertoires from subjects exposed to, actively infected with, or recovered from COVID-19. Samples were obtained from the ongoing ImmuneRACE study (first 160 participants) and from 950 to 1,500 subjects provided by 6 global collaborators. A de-identified subject ID, COVID-19 status, age in years and sex were almost always included in the sample metadata. The repertoires were released in a freely available public database intended as a resource for research on the immune response to SARS-CoV-2. Where available, HLA class I and class II types were taken from metadata supplied by the sample provider and were not determined by assay-based typing. The paper's findings and limits, for the study overall: The amount of clinical and demographic metadata varied by source and participant and was provided uncurated.

Measured from the cysteine to the phenylalanine, the CDR3 is 16 residues long. The kept DNA is CDR3 alone, 48 bases in frame from the first base. CDR1 LGHDT and CDR2 YNNKEL are derived from the germline V gene (reference sequence). V is trimmed back by 4 bases and J by 4 bases, and the junction contains 8 bases that no gene match accounts for. The immunoSEQ Assay, a bias-controlled multiplex PCR, was used to amplify TCRbeta CDR3 regions from genomic DNA. The authors' analysis ran thus. Nucleated cell counts per sample were estimated from amplification of reference gene primers within the assay. To quantify the absolute abundance of each unique TCRbeta CDR3 rearrangement, sequence reads were collapsed and filtered. For each sample, productive Simpson clonality was calculated as the square root of Simpson's diversity index over productive rearrangements. Not all clones reach the TCRdb copy of this immuneACCESS table, which keeps in-frame sequences only. Checked studies attribute under half of the gap to unresolved V genes and leave the rest unexplained. The DNA gave D and trimming, while V, J and clone size come from that table. The sample includes roughly 150,000 clones, with 76% observed a single time. The top ten clonotypes cover about 4% of the sample.

Whole blood was collected in K2EDTA tubes by collaborating institutions according to the institutions' own protocols. For TCRbeta analysis, collaborators shipped samples as frozen whole blood, isolated PBMCs, or DNA extracted from either of those sample types. Concerning this clone: Its antigen has not been determined. No base qualities exist here, and no much larger clone lies one base off it.

The sequencing sample was made of peripheral blood. The origin of this receptor is a man in his 60s with acute or convalescent COVID-19. The chain was built from TRBV3-1 (or the pseudogene TRBV3-2) and TRBJ1-1; 11 nucleotides in the junction match TRBD1. The CDR3: CASSRGQGAVGTEAFF. The DNA sequence is as follows: TGTGCCAGCAGCCGAGGACAGGGGGCGGTGGGCACTGAAGCTTTCTTT.